This T cell receptor (beta chain) was documented in a study of T-cell memory formation after mild COVID-19. For the study at large: TCR clusters largely stayed donor specific.

TCRdb independently ran MiXCR on the 5' RACE reads; one entry per CDR3 protein. The sample shows around 390,000 distinct CDR3 sequences, approximately 16% of them seen only once. This clonotype was observed a few times. What it binds is unknown. General study results and limits: That cross-reactive memory joined was suggested by some responding clones appearing in pre-infection memory. SARS-CoV-2 specificity of second-wave clones peaking day 37 was unconfirmed. Day 15 to 85 contracting clones showed balanced CD4/CD8; later expanders leaned CD4+.

The source of this sequence is a man aged 18 to 30 who had mild COVID-19 (a few samples of this study predate the infection). Cell type and time point are not known. Source material: PBMCs or a T cell subset sorted from them (not recorded which).

The chain's CDR3 is CASSQEGPRTDTQYF. Written as DNA, the CDR3 is TGTGCCAGCAGCCAAGAAGGGCCACGCACAGATACGCAGTATTTT. V usage is TRBV4-2 and J usage is TRBJ2-3, with D uncertain. Trimming shortened V by 0 bases and J by 1 base, and 8 bases separated the two germline ends. Germline assignment: CDR1 LGHNA and CDR2 YNFKEQ. The CDR3 extends over 15 amino acids.